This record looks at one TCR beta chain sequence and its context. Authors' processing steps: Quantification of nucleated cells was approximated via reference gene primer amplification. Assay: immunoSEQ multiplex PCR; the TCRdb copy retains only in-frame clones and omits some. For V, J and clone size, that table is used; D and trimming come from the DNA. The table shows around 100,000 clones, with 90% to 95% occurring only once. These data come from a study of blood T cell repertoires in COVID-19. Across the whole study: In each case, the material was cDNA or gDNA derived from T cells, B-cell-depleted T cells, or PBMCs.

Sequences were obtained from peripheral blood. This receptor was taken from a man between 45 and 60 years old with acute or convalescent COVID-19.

The DNA of the CDR3 is TGTGCCAGCAGCCCGGGAACTGAAGCTTTCTTT. Protein: CASSPGTEAFF. V and J are TRBV14 and TRBJ1-1, with no clear D. CDR3 size: 11 residues. V was trimmed by 4 bases and J by 5 bases, leaving 5 bases between them. Germline values: CDR1 SGHDN, CDR2 FVKESK.